Presented here are 24 T cell receptor beta chains from one specimen sequenced in a study of blood T cells in healthy people across ages. The second PCR ran roughly 7 to 11 cycles with a sample-barcoded 5' primer and J-beta primers. Via MiXCR, TCRdb re-called the 5' RACE reads, giving one row per CDR3 protein. The top ten clones hold under 8% of a sample with over a million distinct CDR3 sequences, around two fifths of them seen once. The specimen was blood. These receptor sequences come from a woman aged 18-29 years in good health.

Ten or more counts support this clonotype. This chain connects TRBV29-1 to TRBJ2-2, with D unclear. This CDR3 contains 12 residues. The V end lost 3 bases, the J end lost 3 bases, and 5 bases lay between the germline ends. Germline assignment: CDR1 SQVTM and CDR2 ANQGSEA. CDR3 sequence: CSVDRDTGELFF. The CDR3 coding sequence is TGCAGCGTTGACCGGGACACCGGGGAGCTGTTTTTT.

The chain links TRBV11-2 to TRBJ2-1; D is undetermined. With the DNA end fitting TRBJ2-7 better, the J assignment may be wrong. The germline V gene has CDR1 SGHAT and CDR2 FQNNGV. This CDR3 spans 14 amino acids. CDR3 in amino acids: CASSLIRAYNEQYF. In DNA form, the CDR3 reads TGTGCCAGCAGCTTAATAAGGGCATACAATGAGCAGTACTTC.

This chain joins TRBV15 and TRBJ2-7; 8 positions agree with TRBD2. The CDR3 is 15 residues long. The J segment lost 4 bases and the V segment lost 11 bases, leaving 16 bases of the junction unmatched. Germline V gene data show CDR1 as LNHNV and CDR2 as YYDKDF (reference sequence). The CDR3 sequence is CASTVASGGGYEQYF. CDR3 DNA: TGTGCCTCCACCGTGGCCAGCGGGGGCGGGTACGAGCAGTACTTC.

The chain uses TRBV20-1 and TRBJ1-1, with D perhaps matching TRBD1 (6 bases). Germline V CDR1 and CDR2: DFQATT, SNEGSKA (reference sequence). Trimming removed 0 bases from V and 1 base from J, with 9 bases in between. The CDR3 consists of 14 residues. The CDR3 DNA reads TGCAGTGCTAGAGATGCGACAGGGAACACTGAAGCTTTCTTT. It specifies CSARDATGNTEAFF.

The chain has TRBV6-5 and TRBJ1-6, with D possibly being TRBD1 (6 bases). The germline V gene has CDR1 MNHEY and CDR2 SVGAGI. The CDR3 has 15 amino acids. Trimming shortened V by 2 bases and J by 8 bases, and 13 bases separated the two germline ends. The CDR3 reads CASSYGPGADSPLHF. Here the CDR3 DNA reads TGTGCCAGCAGTTACGGGCCGGGGGCAGATTCACCCCTCCACTTT.

This chain links TRBV20-1 with TRBJ2-1, with a weak D call TRBD1 (6 bases). Germline V lookup: CDR1 DFQATT, CDR2 SNEGSKA (reference sequence). Trimming removed 5 bases from V and 3 bases from J, with 20 bases in between. The CDR3 contains 16 residues. The CDR3 loop is CSAPTYRVNSYNEQFF. CDR3 bases: TGCAGTGCTCCGACCTACAGGGTGAACAGCTACAATGAGCAGTTCTTC.

Concerning this clonotype itself: Since a much larger clone is just one base distant, this may be a read error. The chain recombines TRBV29-1 with TRBJ1-2; a possible D gene is TRBD1 (5 bases). Trimming stripped 3 bases from V and 2 bases from J, with 16 bases between. Germline V lookup: CDR1 SQVTM, CDR2 ANQGSEA. This CDR3 region has 15 residues. The CDR3 region is CSVDPRAGRNYGYTF. The CDR3 nucleotides are TGCAGCGTTGATCCCCGGGCAGGGAGAAACTATGGCTACACCTTC.

J is TRBJ1-1 and V is TRBV2; D is undetermined. The V end was cut by 5 bases, the J end by 1 base, with 14 bases between. CDR1 and CDR2 from the germline V gene are SNHLY and FYNNEI. The CDR3 consists of 15 residues. CDR3 loop: CASSRPGERNTEAFF. CDR3 DNA sequence: TGTGCCAGCAGTCGGCCAGGAGAAAGGAACACTGAAGCTTTCTTT.

This rearrangement joins TRBV20-1 to TRBJ2-1; the match to TRBD2 covers 12 bases. Germline lookup yields CDR1 DFQATT and CDR2 SNEGSKA (reference sequence). The J segment lost 6 bases and the V segment lost 5 bases, leaving 11 bases of the junction unmatched. The CDR3 is 16 residues long. For the CDR3, the DNA is TGCAGTGCTCGCTCCCCCCTAGCGGGAGGGTCCAATGAGCAGTTCTTC. Encoded protein: CSARSPLAGGSNEQFF.

The CDR3: CSVEDALDTDTQYF. The CDR3 coding sequence is TGCAGCGTTGAAGATGCCCTCGACACAGATACGCAGTATTTT. The chain is built from TRBV29-1 and TRBJ2-3; D is undetermined. Between the trimmed V and J ends, which lost 0 bases and 2 bases, there was a span of 9 bases. The germline gives CDR1 SQVTM, CDR2 ANQGSEA. This CDR3 comprises 14 residues.

The chain joins TRBV20-1 to TRBJ2-5; TRBD1 agrees at 12 bases. Trimming removed 8 bases from V and 4 bases from J; junction bases left unmatched: 8. The CDR3 length is 14 residues. Germline loops: CDR1 DFQATT, CDR2 SNEGSKA (reference sequence). The CDR3 loop reads CSNAGQGAAETQYF. DNA of the CDR3: TGCAGTAACGCGGGACAGGGGGCGGCAGAGACCCAGTACTTC.

DNA of the CDR3: TGTGCCAGCAGCCGAGACAGGGATCGGGGAGAGACCCAGTACTTC. Its translation: CASSRDRDRGETQYF. The V gene is TRBV4-2, the J gene TRBJ2-5, with 7 bases aligning to TRBD1. The length of the CDR3 is 15 residues. The V gene's germline CDR1 is LGHNA and CDR2 YNFKEQ. V dropped 4 bases and J dropped 4; count of bases not matched to a gene: 9.

The V gene is TRBV7-2, the J gene TRBJ1-6; TRBD1 matches at 7 bases. Germline V lookup: CDR1 SGHTA, CDR2 FQGNSA. This CDR3 is built from 14 residues. V was pared by 1 base and J by 9 bases, with 3 bases of the junction left unmatched. The CDR3 bases are TGTGCCAGCAGCTTAGAGGGGGCGGCTTCACCCCTCCACTTT. This encodes CASSLEGAASPLHF.

The gene calls are TRBV11-2 and TRBJ2-3, with 12 nucleotides matching TRBD2. The CDR3 is 18 amino acids. Germline CDR1 is SGHAT and CDR2 is FQNNGV. Unmatched junction bases numbered 8, after V lost 2 bases and J lost 2 bases. In DNA, the CDR3 is TGTGCCAGCAGCTTAACGGTTCGGACTAGCGGGAACACAGATACGCAGTATTTT. Its translation: CASSLTVRTSGNTDTQYF.

The gene calls are TRBV27 and TRBJ1-2; D is unresolved. Trimming cost V 0 bases and J 7 bases, with 9 bases left between them. CDR1 is MNHEY and CDR2 is SMNVEV in the germline V gene (reference sequence). The CDR3 has 13 amino acids. The CDR3 DNA sequence: TGTGCCAGCAGTTTATCTCCTAAGGGTGGCTACACCTTC. Protein product: CASSLSPKGGYTF.

V is TRBV27 and J is TRBJ1-2, with TRBD1 as a possible D gene (6 bases). Germline assignment: CDR1 MNHEY and CDR2 SMNVEV (reference sequence). The CDR3 length is 14 residues. The germline V and J ends were trimmed by 6 bases and 8 bases, with 19 bases remaining between them. CDR3 sequence reads: CASSLAGGAGGYTF. The CDR3 DNA sequence: TGTGCCAGCAGCCTTGCCGGGGGGGCAGGGGGCTACACCTTC.

J is TRBJ2-3 and V is TRBV21-1; the table names TRBD2, a call not compared with the DNA. TRBV21-1 is termed a pseudogene. This CDR3 has 19 residues. The CDR3: CASSKEASGSHLSTDTQYF. CDR3 nucleotide sequence: TGTGCCAGCAGCAAAGAGGCTAGCGGGAGTCACCTAAGCACAGATACGCAGTATTTT.

This rearrangement joins TRBV11-2 to TRBJ2-7; 13 positions agree with TRBD2. The CDR3 runs to 16 residues. V lost 6 bases, J lost 7 bases, and 12 bases stayed unmatched. The germline V gene has CDR1 SGHAT and CDR2 FQNNGV. The CDR3: CASSFPGTSGENEQYF. CDR3 sequence (DNA): TGTGCCAGCAGTTTCCCCGGGACTAGCGGGGAGAATGAGCAGTACTTC.

The rearrangement uses TRBV20-1 and TRBJ2-2, with 7 nucleotides matching TRBD2. V lost 1 base to trimming and J lost 5 bases; unmatched junction nucleotides: 4. Germline values: CDR1 DFQATT, CDR2 SNEGSKA (reference sequence). The CDR3 has 14 amino acids. CDR3 amino acids: CSARVGGSTGELFF. For the CDR3, the DNA is TGCAGTGCTAGAGTGGGGGGGAGTACCGGGGAGCTGTTTTTT.

The chain links TRBV18 to TRBJ2-6, with D hard to call. CDR1 KGHSH and CDR2 LQKENI come from the germline V gene. V lost 6 bases to trimming and J lost 3 bases, with 12 bases between them. CDR3 size: 15 residues. CDR3 sequence: CASSPSIDGANVLTF. CDR3 nucleotides: TGTGCCAGCTCCCCTAGTATAGATGGGGCCAACGTCCTGACTTTC.

A few counts support this clonotype. V gene TRBV30 combines with J gene TRBJ1-2; 7 bases align to TRBD1. The CDR3 is 12 residues long. Unmatched junction bases numbered 4, after V lost 6 bases and J lost 3 bases. From germline, CDR1 is GTSNPN and CDR2 SVGIG (reference sequence). Here the CDR3 DNA reads TGTGCCTGTCTTACAGGGGACTATGGCTACACCTTC. It yields the protein CACLTGDYGYTF.

The J gene is TRBJ2-5, the V gene TRBV5-1, with 11 bases that match TRBD2. The J call may be mistaken, given a closer DNA end match to TRBJ2-4. This CDR3 contains 15 residues. Germline CDR1 is SGHRS and CDR2 is YFSETQ. The CDR3 reads CASSPTSGTKNIQYF. As DNA, the CDR3 is TGCGCCAGCAGCCCGACTAGCGGGACCAAAAACATTCAGTACTTC.

This clonotype showed up just a few times. This chain connects TRBV5-1 to TRBJ2-5; D unresolved. Germline loops: CDR1 SGHRS, CDR2 YFSETQ. The CDR3 has 13 amino acids. V dropped 1 base and J dropped 5 bases, with 9 bases sitting between them. CDR3 in amino acids: CASSLIPGETQYF. DNA for the CDR3: TGCGCCAGCAGCTTGATCCCTGGTGAGACCCAGTACTTC.

The sample holds many counts of this clonotype. This chain joins TRBV13 and TRBJ2-1; D may match TRBD1 or TRBD2 (6 bases each). Trimming removed 6 bases at V and 0 bases at J, with 9 bases between. Germline assignment: CDR1 PRHDT and CDR2 FYEKMQ (reference sequence). The CDR3 runs 14 residues. The CDR3 spells CASSGGLSYNEQFF. As DNA, the CDR3 is TGTGCCAGCAGTGGGGGGCTCTCCTACAATGAGCAGTTCTTC. The full variable domain, rest sourced from reference TRBV13 and TRBJ2-1, is AAGVIQSPRHLIKEKRETATLKCYPIPRHDTVYWYQQGPGQDPQFLISFYEKMQSDKGSIPDRFSAQQFSDYHSELNMSSLELGDSALYFCASSGGLSYNEQFFGPGTRLTVL.